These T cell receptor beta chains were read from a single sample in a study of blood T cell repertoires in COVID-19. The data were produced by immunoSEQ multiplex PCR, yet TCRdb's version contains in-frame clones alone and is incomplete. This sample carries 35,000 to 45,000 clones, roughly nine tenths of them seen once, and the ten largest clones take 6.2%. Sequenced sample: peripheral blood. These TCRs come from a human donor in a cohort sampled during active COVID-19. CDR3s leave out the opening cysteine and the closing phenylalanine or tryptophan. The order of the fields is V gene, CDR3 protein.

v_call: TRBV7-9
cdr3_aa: ASSLESYTDTQY

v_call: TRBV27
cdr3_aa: ASSSPPGAGGETQY

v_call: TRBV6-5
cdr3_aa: ASITTGEGLPEAF

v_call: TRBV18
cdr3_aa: ASSYQLTGGTDTQY

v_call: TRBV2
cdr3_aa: ASRASGTGGNQPQH

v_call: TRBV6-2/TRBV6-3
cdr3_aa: ASSRPSGSSYEQY

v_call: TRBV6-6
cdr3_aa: ASSYGNRGHNEKLF

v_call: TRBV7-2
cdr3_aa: ASQGVYNSPLH

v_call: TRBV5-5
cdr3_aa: ASTPKGQVRTDTQY

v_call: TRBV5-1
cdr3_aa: ASRTEGTDTQY

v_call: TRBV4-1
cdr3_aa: ASSQGRPDRGSQETQY

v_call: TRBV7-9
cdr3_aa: ASSPMGGGKQY

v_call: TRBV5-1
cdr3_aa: ASSSTGNTGELF

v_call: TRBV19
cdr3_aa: ASSFRTGGGEKLF

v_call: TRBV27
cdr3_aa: ATGTYEQY

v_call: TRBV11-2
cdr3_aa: ASSLSQNNEKLF

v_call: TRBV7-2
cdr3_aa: ASSLAWSDEQF

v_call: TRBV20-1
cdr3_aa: SARWVGEQY

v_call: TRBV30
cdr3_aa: AWSTGQGNSPLH

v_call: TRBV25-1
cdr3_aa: ASSDGGIYQETQY

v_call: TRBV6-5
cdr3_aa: ASRGQAGFSPLH

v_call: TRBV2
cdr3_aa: AIQDRGNYNEQF

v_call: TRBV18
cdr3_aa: ASSPRGEEKLF

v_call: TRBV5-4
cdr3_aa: ASRRRGSTDTQY

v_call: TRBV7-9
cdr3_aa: ASSSKRTGALYEQY

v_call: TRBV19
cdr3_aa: ASSMYQETQY

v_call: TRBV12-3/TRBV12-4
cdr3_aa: ASSLGPGTEAF

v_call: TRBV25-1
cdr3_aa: ASSTTYRGEQF

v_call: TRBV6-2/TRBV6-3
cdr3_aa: ASSLQGASQPQH

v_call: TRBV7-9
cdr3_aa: ASSTYRATPLH

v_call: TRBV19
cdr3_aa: ASTTVGGSYNEQF

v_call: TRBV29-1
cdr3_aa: SATTGAGGYGYT

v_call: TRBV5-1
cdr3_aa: ASSFSEYEQY

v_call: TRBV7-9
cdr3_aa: ASSPQLNTEAF

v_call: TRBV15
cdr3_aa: ATSPTQVSSGNTIY

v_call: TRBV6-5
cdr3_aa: ASSPTRTNEKLF

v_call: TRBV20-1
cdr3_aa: SARTSQTQY

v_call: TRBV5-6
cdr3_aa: ASSLPGGDTQY

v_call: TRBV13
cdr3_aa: ASSFGELEAF

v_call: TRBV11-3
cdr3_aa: ASSHRDRGSTGELF

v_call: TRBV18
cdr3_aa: ASSLLAGGRGTYNEQF

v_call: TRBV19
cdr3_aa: ASSMDNRGGRTNEKLF